This passage covers 10 T cell receptor beta chains from one sample sequenced in a study of blood T cells in healthy people across ages (dated by TCRdb to between 2015 and 2017). Receptor libraries were prepared by 5' RACE. Reads for this sample came from an Illumina HiSeq 2500. A second PCR of roughly 7 to 11 cycles was performed with a sample-barcoded 5' primer and a J-beta primer mix. The public reads were reprocessed in TCRdb via fastp at Q25 and MiXCR, keeping in-frame beta chains. Every CDR3 protein is listed once, alongside the most common genes and DNA of its rows. For this sample there are just over 1 million distinct CDR3 sequences; 40% to 50% appear just once. 15% to 20% of the sample is held by the ten biggest clonotypes. The specimen sequenced was blood. The receptors were gathered from a woman aged 60-75 years in good health.

This clonotype was recorded a few times. The chain couples TRBV5-1 to TRBJ2-7; D is tentatively TRBD1 or TRBD2 (5 bases each). The CDR3 contains 15 residues. Looked up from germline, CDR1 is SGHRS and CDR2 is YFSETQ. V gave up 5 bases and J gave up 0 bases, with 15 bases separating them. The CDR3 loop reads CASRLRDAHSYEQYF. The CDR3 DNA follows: TGCGCCAGCAGACTCCGGGACGCCCACTCCTACGAGCAGTACTTC.

The genes are TRBV25-1 and TRBJ2-5, with D hard to call. The DNA matches TRBJ2-1 better at its end, which makes the J call doubtful. Looked up from germline, CDR1 is MGHDK and CDR2 is SYGVNS. The CDR3 is 15 amino acids. The CDR3 sequence is CASSESPTPQETQFF. CDR3 nucleotide sequence: TGTGCCAGCAGTGAATCTCCCACACCCCAAGAGACCCAGTTCTTC.

This chain joins TRBV6-6 and TRBJ2-3, with a weak D call TRBD1 (6 bases). CDR3 length: 15 amino acids. Germline V gives CDR1 MNHNY, CDR2 SVGAGI (reference sequence). V dropped 6 bases and J dropped 0 bases, with 13 bases sitting between them. This chain's CDR3 is CASSEPTGSTDTQYF. CDR3 DNA: TGTGCCAGCAGCGAACCCACAGGGAGCACAGATACGCAGTATTTT.

This clonotype has more than one count but fewer than ten. V and J are TRBV29-1 and TRBJ2-1, with 11 positions matching TRBD2. The CDR3 covers 14 residues. The V gene's germline CDR1 is SQVTM and CDR2 ANQGSEA. V gave up 7 bases and J gave up 4 bases; unmatched junction bases: 6. CDR3 protein: CSAPGLAAYNEQFF. The CDR3 DNA follows: TGCAGCGCCCCGGGACTAGCGGCATACAATGAGCAGTTCTTC.

CDR3 sequence: CASSVLAGDEQYF. CDR3 nucleotide sequence: TGTGCCAGCAGTGTACTAGCGGGGGACGAGCAGTACTTC. This chain uses TRBV27 with TRBJ2-7, with 11 bases aligning to TRBD2. The CDR3 runs 13 residues. Germline loops: CDR1 MNHEY, CDR2 SMNVEV (reference sequence). The trim removed 5 bases at V and 5 bases at J, leaving 2 bases unmatched.

The count of this clonotype is one. The chain combines TRBV20-1 with TRBJ2-1; 8 bases line up with TRBD1. Germline CDR1 reads DFQATT; CDR2 reads SNEGSKA (reference sequence). V gave up 4 bases and J gave up 3 bases; unmatched junction bases: 14. This CDR3 comprises 17 residues. CDR3 in amino acids: CSATAPTGALFYNEQFF. As DNA, the CDR3 is TGCAGTGCTACAGCACCGACAGGGGCCCTTTTCTACAATGAGCAGTTCTTC.

This chain links TRBV20-1 with TRBJ2-3; D call uncertain. V lost 0 bases to trimming and J lost 2 bases, with 15 bases between them. Germline V gene data show CDR1 as DFQATT and CDR2 as SNEGSKA (reference sequence). The CDR3 is 16 amino acids. CDR3 bases: TGCAGTGCTAGAGATCCCACTTTCCAAATCACAGATACGCAGTATTTT. It codes for CSARDPTFQITDTQYF.

There are a few counts of this clonotype. This rearrangement joins TRBV9 to TRBJ2-7, with unresolved D. The closer fit of TRBJ2-5 to the DNA end suggests the J call may be wrong. Germline CDR1 reads SGDLS; CDR2 reads YYNGEE. The CDR3 covers 12 residues. The CDR3 nucleotides are TGTGCCAGCAGCTCGATCCCGGGGACCCAGTACTTC. Protein sequence: CASSSIPGTQYF.

The DNA for the CDR3 is TGCAGTGCTACCTCGGGGAGGAGCTCCTACGAGCAGTACTTC. As protein: CSATSGRSSYEQYF. This chain uses TRBV20-1 with TRBJ2-7; D is possibly TRBD2 (6 bases). Germline assignment: CDR1 DFQATT and CDR2 SNEGSKA (reference sequence). The V end was cut by 4 bases, the J end by 0 bases, with 13 bases between. This CDR3 is built from 14 residues.

This clonotype has more than one count but fewer than ten. V usage is TRBV21-1 and J usage is TRBJ1-5. TRBV21-1 is reported as a pseudogene. The CDR3 spans 15 residues. The CDR3, as DNA: TGTGCCAGCAGCAATTTCACTAATAGCAATCAGCCCCAGCATTTT. It is translated as CASSNFTNSNQPQHF.